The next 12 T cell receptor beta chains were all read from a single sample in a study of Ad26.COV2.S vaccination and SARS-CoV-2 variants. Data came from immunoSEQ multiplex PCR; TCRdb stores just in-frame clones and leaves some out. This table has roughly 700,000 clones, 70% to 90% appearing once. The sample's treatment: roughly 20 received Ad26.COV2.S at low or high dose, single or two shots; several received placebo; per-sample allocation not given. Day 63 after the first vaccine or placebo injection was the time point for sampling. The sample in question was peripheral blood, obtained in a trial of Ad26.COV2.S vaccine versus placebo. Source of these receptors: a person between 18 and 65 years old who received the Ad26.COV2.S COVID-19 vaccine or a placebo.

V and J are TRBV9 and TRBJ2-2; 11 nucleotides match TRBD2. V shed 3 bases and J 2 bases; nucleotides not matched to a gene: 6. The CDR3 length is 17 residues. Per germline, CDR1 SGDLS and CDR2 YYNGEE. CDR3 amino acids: CASSALAGGTNTGELFF. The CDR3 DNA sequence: TGTGCCAGCAGCGCCCTAGCGGGGGGAACAAACACCGGGGAGCTGTTTTTT.

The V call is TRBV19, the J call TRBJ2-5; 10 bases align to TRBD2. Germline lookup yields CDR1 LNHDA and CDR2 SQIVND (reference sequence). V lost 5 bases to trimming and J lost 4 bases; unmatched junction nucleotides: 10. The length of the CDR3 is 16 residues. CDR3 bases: TGTGCCAGTAGTGACTGGACTAGCGGACTCTCAGAGACCCAGTACTTC. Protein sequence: CASSDWTSGLSETQYF. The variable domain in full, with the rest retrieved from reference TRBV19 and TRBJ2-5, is DGGITQSPKYLFRKEGQNVTLSCEQNLNHDAMYWYRQDPGQGLRLIYYSQIVNDFQKGDIAEGYSVSREKKESFPLTVTSAQKNPTAFYLCASSDWTSGLSETQYFGPGTRLLVL.

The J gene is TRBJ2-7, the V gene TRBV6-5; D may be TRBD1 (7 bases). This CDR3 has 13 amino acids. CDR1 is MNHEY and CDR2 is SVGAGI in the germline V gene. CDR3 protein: CEGGDREAYEQYF. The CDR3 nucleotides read TGTGAGGGGGGTGACAGGGAGGCCTACGAGCAGTACTTC.

The CDR3 protein is CASSQDLGELYGYTF. CDR3 nucleotides: TGTGCCAGCAGCCAAGATTTGGGGGAACTCTATGGCTACACCTTC. The V call is TRBV4-2, the J call TRBJ1-2, with D possibly being TRBD1 (5 bases). Between the trimmed V and J ends, which lost 0 bases and 4 bases, there was a span of 12 bases. The CDR3 has 15 amino acids. Per the germline V gene, CDR1 is LGHNA and CDR2 is YNFKEQ.

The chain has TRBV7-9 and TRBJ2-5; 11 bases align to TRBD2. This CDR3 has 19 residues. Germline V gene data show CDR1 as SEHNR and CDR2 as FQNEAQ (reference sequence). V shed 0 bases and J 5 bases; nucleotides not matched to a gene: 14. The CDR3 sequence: CASSLAGLAGGPTQETQYF. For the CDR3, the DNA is TGTGCCAGCAGCTTAGCTGGGCTAGCGGGAGGCCCGACCCAGGAGACCCAGTACTTC.

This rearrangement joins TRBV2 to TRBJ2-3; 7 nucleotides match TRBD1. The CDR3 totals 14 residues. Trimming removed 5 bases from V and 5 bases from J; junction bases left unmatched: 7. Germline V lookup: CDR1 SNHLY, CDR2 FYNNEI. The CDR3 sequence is CASSIRTGRDTQYF. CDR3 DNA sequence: TGTGCCAGCAGTATACGGACAGGTCGAGATACGCAGTATTTT.

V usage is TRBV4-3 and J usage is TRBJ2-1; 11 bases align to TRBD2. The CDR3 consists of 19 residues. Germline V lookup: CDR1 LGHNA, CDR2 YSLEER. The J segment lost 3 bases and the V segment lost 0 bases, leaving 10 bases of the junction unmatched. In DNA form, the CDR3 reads TGCGCCAGCAGCCAAGAGTCCCTCACGACTAGCGGGGACTACAATGAGCAGTTCTTC. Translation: CASSQESLTTSGDYNEQFF.

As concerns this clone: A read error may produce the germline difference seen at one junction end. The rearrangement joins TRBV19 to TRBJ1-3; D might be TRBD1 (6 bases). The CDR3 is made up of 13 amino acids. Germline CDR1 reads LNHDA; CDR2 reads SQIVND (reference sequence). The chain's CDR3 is CATRHRAGNTIYF. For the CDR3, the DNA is TGTGCCACCCGTCACAGGGCTGGGAACACCATATATTTT.

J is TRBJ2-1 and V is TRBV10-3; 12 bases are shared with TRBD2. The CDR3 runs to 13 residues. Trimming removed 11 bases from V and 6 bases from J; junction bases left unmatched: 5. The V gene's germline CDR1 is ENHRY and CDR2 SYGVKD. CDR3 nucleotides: TGTGCCTCTAGGACTAGCGGGGCCAATGAGCAGTTCTTC. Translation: CASRTSGANEQFF.

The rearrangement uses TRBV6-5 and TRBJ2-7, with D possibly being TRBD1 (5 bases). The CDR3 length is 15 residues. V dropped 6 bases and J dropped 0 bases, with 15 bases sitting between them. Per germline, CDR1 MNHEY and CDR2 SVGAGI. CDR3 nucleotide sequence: TGTGCCAGCAGCGTACTCCAGGGCGACTCCTACGAGCAGTACTTC. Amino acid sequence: CASSVLQGDSYEQYF.

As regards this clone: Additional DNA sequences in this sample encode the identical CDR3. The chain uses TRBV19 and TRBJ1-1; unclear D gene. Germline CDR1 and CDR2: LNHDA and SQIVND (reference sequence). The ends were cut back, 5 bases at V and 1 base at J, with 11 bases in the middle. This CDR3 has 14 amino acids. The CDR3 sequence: CASSSGGQNTEAFF. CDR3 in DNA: TGTGCCAGTAGTTCGGGAGGGCAGAACACTGAAGCTTTCTTT.

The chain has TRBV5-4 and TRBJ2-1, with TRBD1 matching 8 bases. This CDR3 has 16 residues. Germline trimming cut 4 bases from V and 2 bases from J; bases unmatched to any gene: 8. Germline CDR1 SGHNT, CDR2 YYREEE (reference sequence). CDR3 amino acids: CASSSPTGDPYNEQFF. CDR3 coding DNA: TGTGCCAGCAGCAGCCCGACAGGGGACCCCTACAATGAGCAGTTCTTC.